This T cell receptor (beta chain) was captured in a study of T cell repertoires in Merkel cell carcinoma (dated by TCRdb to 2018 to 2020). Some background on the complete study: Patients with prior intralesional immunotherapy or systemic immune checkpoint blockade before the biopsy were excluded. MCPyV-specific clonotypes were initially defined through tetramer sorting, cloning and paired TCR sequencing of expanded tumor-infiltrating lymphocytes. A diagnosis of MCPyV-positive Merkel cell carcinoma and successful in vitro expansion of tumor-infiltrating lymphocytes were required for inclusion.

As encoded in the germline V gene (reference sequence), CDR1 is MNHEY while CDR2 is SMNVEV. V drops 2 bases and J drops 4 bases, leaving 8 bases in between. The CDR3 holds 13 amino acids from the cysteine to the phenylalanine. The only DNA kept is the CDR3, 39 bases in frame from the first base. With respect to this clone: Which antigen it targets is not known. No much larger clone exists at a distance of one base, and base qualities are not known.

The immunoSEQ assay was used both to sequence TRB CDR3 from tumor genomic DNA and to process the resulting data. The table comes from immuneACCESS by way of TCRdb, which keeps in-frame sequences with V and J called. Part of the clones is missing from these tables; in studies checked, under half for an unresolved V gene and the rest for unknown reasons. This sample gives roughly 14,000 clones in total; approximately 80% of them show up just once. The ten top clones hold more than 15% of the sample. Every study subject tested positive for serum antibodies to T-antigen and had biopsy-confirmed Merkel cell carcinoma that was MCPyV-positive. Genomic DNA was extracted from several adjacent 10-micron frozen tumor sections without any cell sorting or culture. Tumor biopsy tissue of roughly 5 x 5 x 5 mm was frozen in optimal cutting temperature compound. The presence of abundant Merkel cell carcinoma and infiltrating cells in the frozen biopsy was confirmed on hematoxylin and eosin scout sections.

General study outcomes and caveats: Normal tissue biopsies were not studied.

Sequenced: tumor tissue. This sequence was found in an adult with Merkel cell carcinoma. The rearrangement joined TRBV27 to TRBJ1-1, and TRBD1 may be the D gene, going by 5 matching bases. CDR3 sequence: CASSLRDVTEAFF. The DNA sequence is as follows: TGTGCCAGCAGTTTAAGGGACGTCACTGAAGCTTTCTTT.